This note documents a single T cell receptor beta chain sequence. Its antigen is undetermined. Trimming cost V 0 bases and J 0 bases; bases outside gene matches: 3. The CDR3 runs to 16 residues. Germline-derived CDR1 and CDR2 are MNHEY and SVGAGI. The record originates from a study of cytomegalovirus exposure and HLA in healthy donors. Libraries were prepared by immunoSEQ multiplex PCR; TCRdb keeps only in-frame clonotypes and omits some of them. This sample has tens of thousands of clones, with about 85% found just once. Study-wide points: Listed as cytomegalovirus-associated were more than 150 TCR beta chains.

The receptor was derived from a man between 25 and 39 years old in good health and CMV-seronegative. This chain uses TRBV6-5 with TRBJ2-3; 7 bases are a match to TRBD2. Sequencing was carried out using PBMCs. The CDR3 DNA reads as TGTGCCAGCAGTTACTCTGGGGGGGAAAGCACAGATACGCAGTATTTT. This codes for CASSYSGGESTDTQYF.